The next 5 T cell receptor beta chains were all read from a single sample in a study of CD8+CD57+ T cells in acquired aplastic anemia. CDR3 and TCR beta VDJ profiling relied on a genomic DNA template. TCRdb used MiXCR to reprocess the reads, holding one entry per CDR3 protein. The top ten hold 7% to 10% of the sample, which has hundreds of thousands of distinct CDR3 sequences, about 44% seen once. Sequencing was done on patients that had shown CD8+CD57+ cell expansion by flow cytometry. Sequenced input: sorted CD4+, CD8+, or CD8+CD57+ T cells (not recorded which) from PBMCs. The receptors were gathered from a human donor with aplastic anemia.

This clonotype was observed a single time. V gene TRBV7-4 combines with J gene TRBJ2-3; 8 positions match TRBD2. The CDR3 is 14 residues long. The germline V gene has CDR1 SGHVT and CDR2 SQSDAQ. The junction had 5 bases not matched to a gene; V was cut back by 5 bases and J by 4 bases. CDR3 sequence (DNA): TGTGCCAGCAGCGTAGAAGCGGGGGCAGATACGCAGTATTTT. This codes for CASSVEAGADTQYF.

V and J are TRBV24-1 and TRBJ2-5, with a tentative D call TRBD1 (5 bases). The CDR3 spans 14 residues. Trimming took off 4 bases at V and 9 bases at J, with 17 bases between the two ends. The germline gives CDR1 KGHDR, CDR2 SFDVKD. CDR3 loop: CATSDRDYNQPQYF. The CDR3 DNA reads TGTGCCACCAGTGACAGGGATTACAATCAGCCCCAGTACTTC.

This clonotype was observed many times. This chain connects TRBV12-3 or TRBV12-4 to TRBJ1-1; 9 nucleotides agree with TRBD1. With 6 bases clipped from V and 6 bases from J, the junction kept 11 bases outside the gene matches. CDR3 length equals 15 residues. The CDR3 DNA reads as TGTGCCAGCAGCCTTACCACAGGGGGCGCAGCTGAAGCTTTCTTT. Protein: CASSLTTGGAAEAFF.

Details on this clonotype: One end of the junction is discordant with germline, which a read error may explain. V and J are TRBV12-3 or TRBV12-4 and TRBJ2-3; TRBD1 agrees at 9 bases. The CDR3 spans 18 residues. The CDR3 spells CASSPRLGRQGGSDTQYF. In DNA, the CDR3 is TGTGCTAGCAGCCCACGTTTGGGACGACAGGGGGGATCAGATACGCAGTATTTT.

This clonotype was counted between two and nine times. DNA for the CDR3: TGTGCCAGCAGCTTAGACGGGACGGAGCAGTTCTTC. Protein: CASSLDGTEQFF. The genes are TRBV11-2 and TRBJ2-1; either TRBD1 or TRBD2 may supply D (5 bases each). Per germline, CDR1 SGHAT and CDR2 FQNNGV. Between the trimmed V and J ends, which lost 0 bases and 10 bases, there was a span of 7 bases. The CDR3 spans 12 residues. Full variable domain (outside the CDR3, taken from reference TRBV11-2 and TRBJ2-1): EAGVAQSPRYKIIEKRQSVAFWCNPISGHATLYWYQQILGQGPKLLIQFQNNGVVDDSQLPKDRFSAERLKGVDSTLKIQPAKLEDSAVYLCASSLDGTEQFFGPGTRLTVL.